A single sample is the source of the 20 T cell receptor beta chains below, sequenced in a study of CD8+ T cells in alopecia areata. Treatment specified: oral pan-JAK inhibitor, 5-10 mg twice daily. cDNA serving as the sequencing template came from extracted, reverse transcribed RNA. Generated by immunoSEQ multiplex PCR, the TCRdb table keeps only in-frame clones and is missing some. Here the sample spans 110,000 to 150,000 clones, 86% being singletons. Sample: CD8+ T cells sorted from blood, taken at week 4, from a patient treated with tofacitinib. The origin of the receptors is a human donor with alopecia areata.

The chain uses TRBV27 and TRBJ1-1; D call uncertain. This CDR3 contains 16 residues. From germline, CDR1 is MNHEY and CDR2 SMNVEV (reference sequence). V shed 3 bases and J shed 1 base, with 15 bases lying between them. Here the CDR3 reads CASSFSIRHQNTEAFF. The CDR3 region has the DNA TGTGCCAGCAGTTTTTCTATCAGGCACCAGAACACTGAAGCTTTCTTT.

This rearrangement joins TRBV9 to TRBJ1-5, with D hard to call. The V end was cut by 3 bases, the J end by 7 bases, with 14 bases between. CDR3 size: 14 residues. CDR1 is SGDLS and CDR2 is YYNGEE in the germline V gene. The CDR3 loop is CASSDTTGGQPQHF. CDR3 coding DNA: TGTGCCAGCAGCGATACAACCGGCGGGCAGCCCCAGCATTTT.

The V and J genes are TRBV6-6 and TRBJ2-5; D is ambiguous. V lost 2 bases to trimming and J lost 4 bases, with 8 bases between them. The germline gives CDR1 MNHNY, CDR2 SVGAGI (reference sequence). The CDR3 consists of 13 residues. The CDR3 nucleotides are TGTGCCAGCAGTTACCGCGGCGGAGAGACCCAGTACTTC. Translated, it gives CASSYRGGETQYF.

The chain couples TRBV7-6 to TRBJ1-5; possibly TRBD1 for D (6 bases). Trimming cost V 1 base and J 6 bases, with 13 bases left between them. This CDR3 comprises 15 residues. The V gene's germline CDR1 is SGHVS and CDR2 FNYEAQ. This chain's CDR3 is CASSLGTGFGQPQHF. CDR3 DNA: TGTGCCAGCAGCTTAGGAACAGGGTTTGGTCAGCCCCAGCATTTT. Looking up the rest from reference TRBV7-6 and TRBJ1-5 gives the full variable domain: GAGVSQSPRYKVTKRGQDVALRCDPISGHVSLYWYRQALGQGPEFLTYFNYEAQQDKSGLPNDRFSAERPEGSISTLTIQRTEQRDSAMYRCASSLGTGFGQPQHFGDGTRLSIL.

The chain is built from TRBV19 and TRBJ2-7; D remains ambiguous. Between the trimmed V and J ends, which lost 6 bases and 7 bases, there was a span of 25 bases. Germline V gives CDR1 LNHDA, CDR2 SQIVND (reference sequence). The CDR3 covers 16 residues. CDR3 bases: TGTGCCAGTAGCCGCTCCCTCCGGGCCCTACCGGAGGAGCAGTACTTC. Its translation: CASSRSLRALPEEQYF.

This sequence joins TRBV19 and TRBJ2-1, with 11 bases identical to TRBD2. The CDR3 is 16 residues long. Trimming took 4 bases from V and 2 from J; bases not matched to a gene: 4. Germline-derived CDR1 and CDR2 are LNHDA and SQIVND (reference sequence). The CDR3 bases are TGTGCCAGTAGTACAACTAGCGGGAGCCCCTACAATGAGCAGTTCTTC. This encodes CASSTTSGSPYNEQFF. Full variable domain (missing parts from reference TRBV19 and TRBJ2-1): DGGITQSPKYLFRKEGQNVTLSCEQNLNHDAMYWYRQDPGQGLRLIYYSQIVNDFQKGDIAEGYSVSREKKESFPLTVTSAQKNPTAFYLCASSTTSGSPYNEQFFGPGTRLTVL.

The chain carries TRBV6-5 and TRBJ1-1; the D is unclear. The CDR3 runs to 13 residues. Germline V gene data show CDR1 as MNHEY and CDR2 as SVGAGI. Trimming pared 0 bases from V and 3 bases from J, leaving 5 bases between. The chain's CDR3 is CASSYSWDTEAFF. DNA for the CDR3: TGTGCCAGCAGTTACTCCTGGGACACTGAAGCTTTCTTT.

As for this clone: Additional DNA sequences in this sample encode the identical CDR3. This chain connects TRBV2 to TRBJ2-5, with D unresolved. Germline CDR1 reads SNHLY; CDR2 reads FYNNEI. The CDR3 has 10 residues. The ends were cut back, 6 bases at V and 4 bases at J, with 3 bases in the middle. CDR3 amino acids: CASRGETQYF. CDR3 in DNA: TGTGCCAGCAGGGGAGAGACCCAGTACTTC.

The rearrangement joins TRBV27 to TRBJ2-2, with D uncertain. Germline CDR1 MNHEY, CDR2 SMNVEV (reference sequence). The CDR3 is made up of 13 amino acids. V lost 5 bases and J 5 bases, leaving 9 bases between the germline ends. CDR3 sequence (DNA): TGTGCCAGCAGTCGTACCGGGACCGGGGAGCTGTTTTTT. Amino acids: CASSRTGTGELFF.

V usage is TRBV9 and J usage is TRBJ2-3; the match to TRBD1 covers 9 bases. The ends lost 3 bases at V and 7 bases at J; junction bases unmatched: 6. Germline CDR1 SGDLS, CDR2 YYNGEE. The CDR3 spans 14 residues. The CDR3 DNA follows: TGTGCCAGCAGCGAGGGGACAGGGAGGAATACGCAGTATTTT. This translates into CASSEGTGRNTQYF.

Comment on this clone: The same CDR3 arises from other DNA sequences in this sample as well. The gene calls are TRBV27 and TRBJ2-7; a possible D gene is TRBD1 (5 bases). Trimming took 3 bases from V and 4 from J, leaving 10 bases between them. CDR3 length: 13 residues. Germline loops: CDR1 MNHEY, CDR2 SMNVEV (reference sequence). As DNA, the CDR3 is TGTGCCAGCAGTTTCGGTCAGGGATACGAGCAGTACTTC. Its protein product is CASSFGQGYEQYF.

The chain links TRBV7-3 to TRBJ1-2; D gene unclear. The CDR3 contains 14 residues. The V and J ends lost 5 bases and 2 bases respectively, with 12 bases between them. Germline CDR1 is SGHTA and CDR2 is FQGTGA. DNA for the CDR3: TGTGCCAGCAGCCCCGACGGAGGAAACTATGGCTACACCTTC. Protein product: CASSPDGGNYGYTF.

This CDR3 reads CASSSRDPEQYF. The DNA of the CDR3 is TGTGCCAGCAGCTCCCGGGATCCCGAGCAGTACTTC. The rearrangement uses TRBV7-9 and TRBJ2-7; D is perhaps TRBD2 (5 bases). This CDR3 has 12 residues. Trimming removed 4 bases at V and 6 bases at J, with 10 bases between. Germline lookup yields CDR1 SEHNR and CDR2 FQNEAQ (reference sequence).

The chain is built from TRBV4-1 and TRBJ1-4, with 9 bases identical to TRBD1. This CDR3 has 15 residues. Trimming took 5 bases from V and 4 from J; bases not matched to a gene: 5. Germline V gene lookup returns CDR1 MGHRA and CDR2 YSYEKL. In nucleotides, the CDR3 is TGCGCCAGCAGCTCCCGGGACAGGGATAATGAAAAACTGTTTTTT. Its protein product is CASSSRDRDNEKLFF.

The chain uses TRBV4-1 and TRBJ2-7; D not resolved. Trimming cost V 1 base and J 3 bases, with 13 bases left between them. This CDR3 has 15 residues. Germline V gene lookup returns CDR1 MGHRA and CDR2 YSYEKL. The CDR3 reads CASSQGLDPNYEQYF. CDR3 coding DNA: TGCGCCAGCAGCCAAGGTCTAGACCCTAACTACGAGCAGTACTTC.

This sequence joins TRBV7-9 and TRBJ2-7, with a weak D call TRBD1 (6 bases). V shed 7 bases and J shed 2 bases, with 18 bases lying between them. This CDR3 has 15 residues. CDR1 is SEHNR and CDR2 is FQNEAQ in the germline V gene (reference sequence). The CDR3 DNA sequence: TGTGCCAGCACGGGGACAAATGAGTCCCCCTACGAGCAGTACTTC. This gives the protein CASTGTNESPYEQYF.

A few counts support this clone. This rearrangement joins TRBV9 to TRBJ2-1; possible D gene TRBD2, 6 bases. The germline V and J ends were trimmed by 2 bases and 3 bases, with 15 bases remaining between them. CDR3 length: 16 amino acids. CDR1 and CDR2 from the germline V gene are SGDLS and YYNGEE. This CDR3 is CASSVAGQPDYNEQFF. CDR3 bases: TGTGCCAGCAGCGTTGCGGGGCAGCCTGACTACAATGAGCAGTTCTTC.

This clone showed up just a few times. The J gene is TRBJ1-1, the V gene TRBV30; possibly TRBD1 for D (5 bases). Germline loops: CDR1 GTSNPN, CDR2 SVGIG (reference sequence). This CDR3 comprises 11 residues. The V gene lost 5 bases and the J gene lost 1 base, with 5 bases spanning the gap. The CDR3 reads CAWGGNTEAFF. The CDR3 DNA is TGTGCCTGGGGGGGGAACACTGAAGCTTTCTTT.

The genes are TRBV30 and TRBJ2-1; maybe TRBD2 (5 bases). The germline V gene encodes CDR1 GTSNPN and CDR2 SVGIG (reference sequence). The CDR3 is made up of 14 amino acids. Trimming removed 0 bases from V and 6 bases from J, with 12 bases in between. The CDR3 here is CAWSVLVSGNEQFF. CDR3 in DNA: TGTGCCTGGAGTGTACTAGTCAGCGGCAATGAGCAGTTCTTC.

This clone was counted a few times. The chain links TRBV11-2 to TRBJ2-7; either TRBD1 or TRBD2 may fit D (5 bases each). Trimming removed 5 bases from V and 6 bases from J, with 14 bases in between. Germline V lookup: CDR1 SGHAT, CDR2 FQNNGV. This CDR3 is built from 13 residues. The CDR3 nucleotides are TGTGCCAGCAGCGAGGGACCAGCGACCGAGCAGTACTTC. Translated, it gives CASSEGPATEQYF.